This TCR beta chain appears in the sequencing data of a study of T cell repertoires in cytomegalovirus infection (dated by TCRdb to the late 2010s). A note on the overall study: Because public TCR beta signatures pointed to carriage of CMV infection together with the matching HLA type, the HLA type of each donor mattered for the analysis.

In the case of this clonotype: Its antigen remains unidentified. Base qualities are not provided; no much larger clone lies one nucleotide away.

Sequenced on an Illumina HiSeq 1500. The public reads were quality trimmed at Q25 with fastp and then assembled into clones with MiXCR by TCRdb, keeping productive beta chains. Here each entry gathers all rows of one CDR3 protein and keeps the most common genes and DNA. In all, the sample holds about 310,000 distinct CDR3 sequences, and approximately 8.9% of those were seen once. The top ten constitute about 2.3% of the sample. The CDR3 holds 8 amino acids from the cysteine to the phenylalanine. Only the CDR3 DNA stays, 24 bases, in frame from base 1. For CDR1 and CDR2, the germline V gene (reference sequence) lists SEHNR and FQNEAQ. The V end loses 8 bases and the J end loses 11 bases, and a stretch of 4 bases separates them. Beyond this particular receptor, the publication reports: In both this cohort and an independent cohort of a few hundred donors, the cumulative frequency of public TCR beta family members distinguished carriers of CMV infection plus the relevant HLA type. The ex vivo response was dominated by HLA-C-restricted CMV-specific TCR beta clonotypes, which also provided the single most frequent clonotype in two of eight donors.

Sequencing was done on a sample of PBMCs. The clonotype originates from a human donor in good health (CMV status not recorded). Some clones in this sample may be carry-over from other donors' samples. The receptor chain draws on TRBV7-9 and TRBJ1-3; the D gene identity is not certain. The CDR3 protein: CASPPIYF. In nucleotides, the sequence is TGTGCCAGCCCCCCCATATATTTT.